The entry below gives a single T cell receptor (beta chain) sequence along with its context. Antigen specificity is unknown. Specified treatment: oral pan-JAK inhibitor, 5-10 mg twice daily. The CDR3 has 12 amino acids. Per the germline V gene, CDR1 is GTSNPN and CDR2 is SVGIG (reference sequence). The germline V and J ends were trimmed by 3 bases and 7 bases, with 9 bases remaining between them. The sequencing template was cDNA reverse transcribed from extracted RNA. Generated by immunoSEQ multiplex PCR, the TCRdb table keeps only in-frame clones and is missing some. The sample lists about 200,000 clones, around two fifths occurring once. This specimen comes from a study of CD8+ T cells in alopecia areata. Overall study results and limits: Throughout tofacitinib, many expanded lesional clones continued to persist in scalp and blood.

This chain connects TRBV30 to TRBJ2-2; D perhaps matches TRBD1 (6 bases). The sequenced sample was CD4+ T cells sorted from blood, obtained between weeks 30 and 35, from a patient treated with tofacitinib. The receptor was isolated from a human donor with alopecia areata. For the CDR3, the DNA is TGTGCCTGGAGCTTAGGGGGCGGGGAGCTGTTTTTT. It encodes CAWSLGGGELFF.